The next 14 T cell receptor beta chains were all read from a single sample in a study of T cells in localized non-small cell lung cancer. Profiling relied on immunoSEQ multiplex PCR, and the TCRdb table lists in-frame clones only, not all of them. The table records 72,000 or so clones, 80% to 90% of them present only once. The sequenced sample was peripheral blood, obtained before any cancer treatment. The receptors originated from a female donor of 60 years or more with stage I lung adenocarcinoma.

The chain employs TRBV25-1 and TRBJ1-2; D is ambiguous. The CDR3 is 11 residues long. V gave up 2 bases and J gave up 5 bases, with 3 bases separating them. Germline assignment: CDR1 MGHDK and CDR2 SYGVNS. The CDR3 region is CASSERYGYTF. The CDR3 DNA sequence: TGTGCCAGCAGTGAAAGATATGGCTACACCTTC.

This clone has just a few counts. The chain employs TRBV5-1 and TRBJ1-3; perhaps TRBD1 as D (5 bases). This CDR3 spans 15 amino acids. Germline CDR1 SGHRS, CDR2 YFSETQ. The V end was cut by 2 bases, the J end by 0 bases, with 9 bases between. In DNA form, the CDR3 reads TGCGCCAGCAGCTTAGGGACGGCCTCTGGAAACACCATATATTTT. Translation gives CASSLGTASGNTIYF.

This clone was detected only once. The J gene is TRBJ2-7, the V gene TRBV6-1, with 9 positions matching TRBD1. V gave up 4 bases and J gave up 4 bases; unmatched junction bases: 5. Per germline, CDR1 MNHNS and CDR2 SASEGT. The CDR3 loop spans 14 amino acids. CDR3 residues: CASSVTGGGYEQYF. Written as DNA, the CDR3 is TGTGCCAGCAGTGTAACAGGGGGCGGTTACGAGCAGTACTTC.

This clone was recorded a few times. The chain combines TRBV6-4 with TRBJ1-6, with D possibly matching TRBD1 (5 bases). This CDR3 spans 14 amino acids. Between the trimmed V and J ends, which lost 2 bases and 6 bases, there was a span of 8 bases. Germline V CDR1 and CDR2: MRHNA, SNTAGT. CDR3 amino acids: CASSDGGPNSPLHF. The CDR3 nucleotides are TGTGCCAGCAGTGACGGGGGTCCTAATTCACCCCTCCACTTT.

The V and J genes are TRBV9 and TRBJ2-3, with 13 bases that match TRBD2. Germline-derived CDR1 and CDR2 are SGDLS and YYNGEE. CDR3 length: 17 residues. V trimming: 2 bases; J trimming: 6 bases; junction bases outside the gene matches: 9. This chain's CDR3 is CASSVARLAGGLDTQYF. The CDR3 DNA follows: TGTGCCAGCAGCGTGGCTAGACTAGCGGGAGGTCTGGATACGCAGTATTTT. Drawing the rest from reference TRBV9 and TRBJ2-3, the complete variable domain is DSGVTQTPKHLITATGQRVTLRCSPRSGDLSVYWYQQSLDQGLQFLIQYYNGEERAKGNILERFSAQQFPDLHSELNLSSLELGDSALYFCASSVARLAGGLDTQYFGPGTRLTVL.

The J gene is TRBJ1-5, the V gene TRBV15; 9 bases map to TRBD1. This CDR3 has 16 residues. Germline trimming cut 3 bases from V and 7 bases from J; bases unmatched to any gene: 10. In germline, CDR1 is LNHNV, CDR2 YYDKDF (reference sequence). The chain's CDR3 is CATSRAGQGGLQPQHF. For the CDR3, the DNA is TGTGCCACCAGCAGGGCGGGACAGGGAGGACTCCAGCCCCAGCATTTT.

The gene calls are TRBV6-5 and TRBJ2-7; perhaps TRBD1 as D (7 bases). The germline CDR1 and CDR2 sequences are MNHEY and SVGAGI. CDR3 length: 15 residues. Trimming stripped 2 bases from V and 2 bases from J, with 13 bases between. The CDR3 protein is CASSYRGDRAYEQYF. Written as DNA, the CDR3 is TGTGCCAGCAGTTACCGCGGGGACAGAGCCTACGAGCAGTACTTC.

V usage is TRBV6-1 and J usage is TRBJ2-2, with 11 bases aligning to TRBD2. This CDR3 comprises 16 residues. Germline CDR1 reads MNHNS; CDR2 reads SASEGT. With 4 bases clipped from V and 6 bases from J, the junction kept 7 bases outside the gene matches. For the CDR3, the DNA is TGTGCCAGCAGTGGTAGCGGGAGGGCCTTCTCCGGGGAGCTGTTTTTT. It yields the protein CASSGSGRAFSGELFF.

The chain joins TRBV15 to TRBJ2-2; D possibly corresponds to TRBD1 (6 bases). The germline V and J ends were trimmed by 0 bases and 5 bases, with 10 bases remaining between them. The V gene's germline CDR1 is LNHNV and CDR2 YYDKDF (reference sequence). The CDR3 totals 15 residues. The CDR3 DNA follows: TGTGCCACCAGCAGAGATCAAGGGGGAACCGGGGAGCTGTTTTTT. Encoded protein: CATSRDQGGTGELFF.

The chain employs TRBV21-1 and TRBJ1-2; the table gives TRBD1 as D, unverified against the DNA. TRBV21-1 is a pseudogene locus. CDR3 size: 16 residues. The CDR3 DNA reads TGTGCCAGCAGCAAAGAGGACAGGAGGACTAACTATGGCTACACCTTC. Translation gives CASSKEDRRTNYGYTF.

The chain is built from TRBV7-9 and TRBJ1-2, with D maybe TRBD1 (5 bases). Germline values: CDR1 SEHNR, CDR2 FQNEAQ (reference sequence). The CDR3 loop spans 15 amino acids. V lost 5 bases and J lost 4, with 17 bases in between. DNA for the CDR3: TGTGCCAGCAGCCCGTCGGACGGGGCCGGCTATGGCTACACCTTC. It is translated as CASSPSDGAGYGYTF.

This clone showed up just a few times. V is TRBV5-1 and J is TRBJ2-1; 12 positions match TRBD2. The CDR3 totals 15 residues. V was clipped by 4 bases and J by 8 bases; unmatched bases: 7. CDR1 is SGHRS and CDR2 is YFSETQ in the germline V gene. The CDR3 region has the DNA TGCGCCAGCAGCCTGACTAGCGGGAGTATGCATGAGCAGTTCTTC. Amino acids: CASSLTSGSMHEQFF. Together with reference TRBV5-1 and TRBJ2-1, the CDR3 gives the full variable domain: KAGVTQTPRYLIKTRGQQVTLSCSPISGHRSVSWYQQTPGQGLQFLFEYFSETQRNKGNFPGRFSGRQFSNSRSEMNVSTLELGDSALYLCASSLTSGSMHEQFFGPGTRLTVL.

This clone appeared a few times. The V call is TRBV23-1, the J call TRBJ1-1, with 7 bases identical to TRBD1. TRBV23-1 is an ORF; its function is uncertain. This CDR3 spans 16 amino acids. V dropped 0 bases and J dropped 4; count of bases not matched to a gene: 8. In DNA form, the CDR3 reads TGCGCCAGCAGTCAATCGGGACAGTCCCCTTTCACTGAAGCTTTCTTT. Translated, it gives CASSQSGQSPFTEAFF.

This clone appeared a few times. This chain joins TRBV5-1 and TRBJ1-1; no definite D call. The CDR3 sequence is 14 residues long. Germline V CDR1 and CDR2: SGHRS, YFSETQ. V was shortened by 0 bases and J by 2 bases, with 8 bases between the two germline ends. The CDR3 here is CASSLAQTNTEAFF. CDR3 coding DNA: TGCGCCAGCAGCTTGGCCCAGACCAACACTGAAGCTTTCTTT.